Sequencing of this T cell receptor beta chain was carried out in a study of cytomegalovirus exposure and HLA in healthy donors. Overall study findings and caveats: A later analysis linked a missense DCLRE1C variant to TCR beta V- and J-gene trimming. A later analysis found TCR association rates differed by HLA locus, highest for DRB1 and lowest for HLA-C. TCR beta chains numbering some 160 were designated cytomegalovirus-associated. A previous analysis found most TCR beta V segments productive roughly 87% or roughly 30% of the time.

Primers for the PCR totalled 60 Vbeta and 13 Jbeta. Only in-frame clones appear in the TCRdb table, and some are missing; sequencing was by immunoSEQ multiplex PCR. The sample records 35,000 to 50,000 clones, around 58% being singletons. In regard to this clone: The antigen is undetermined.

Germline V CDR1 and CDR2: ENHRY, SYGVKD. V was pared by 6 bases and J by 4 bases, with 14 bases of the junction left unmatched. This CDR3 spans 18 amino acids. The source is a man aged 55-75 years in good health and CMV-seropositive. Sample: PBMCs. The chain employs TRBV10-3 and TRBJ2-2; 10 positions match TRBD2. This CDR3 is CAISPGSGAGGPTGELFF. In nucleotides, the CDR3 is TGTGCCATCAGCCCCGGTAGTGGAGCGGGAGGGCCCACCGGGGAGCTGTTTTTT.